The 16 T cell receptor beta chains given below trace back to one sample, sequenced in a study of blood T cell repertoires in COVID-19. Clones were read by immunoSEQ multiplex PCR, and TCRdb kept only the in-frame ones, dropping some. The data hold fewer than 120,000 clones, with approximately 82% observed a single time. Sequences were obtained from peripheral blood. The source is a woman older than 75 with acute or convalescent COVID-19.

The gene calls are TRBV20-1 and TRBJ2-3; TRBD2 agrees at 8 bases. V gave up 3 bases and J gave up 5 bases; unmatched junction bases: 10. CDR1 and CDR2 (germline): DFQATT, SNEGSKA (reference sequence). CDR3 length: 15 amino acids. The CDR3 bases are TGCAGTGCTAGTTGGGCGGGGGGAACCGGAGATACGCAGTATTTT. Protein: CSASWAGGTGDTQYF.

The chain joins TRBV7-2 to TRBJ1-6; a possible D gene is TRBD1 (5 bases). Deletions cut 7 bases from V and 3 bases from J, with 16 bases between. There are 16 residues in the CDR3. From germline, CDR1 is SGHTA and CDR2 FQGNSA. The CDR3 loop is CASTSLPGDYNSPLHF. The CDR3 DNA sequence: TGTGCCAGCACCTCCCTGCCGGGGGACTATAATTCACCCCTCCACTTT.

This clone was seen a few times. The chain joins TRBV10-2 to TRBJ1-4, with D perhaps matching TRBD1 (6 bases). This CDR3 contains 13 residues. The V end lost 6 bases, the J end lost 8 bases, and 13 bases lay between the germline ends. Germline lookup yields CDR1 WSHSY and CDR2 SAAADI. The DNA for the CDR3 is TGCGCCAGCAGCAGGGGTGCAGGGGAAAAACTGTTTTTT. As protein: CASSRGAGEKLFF.

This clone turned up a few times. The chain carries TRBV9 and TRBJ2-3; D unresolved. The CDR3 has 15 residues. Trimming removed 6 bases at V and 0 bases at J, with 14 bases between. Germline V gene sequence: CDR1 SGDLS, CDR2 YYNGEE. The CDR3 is CASTPSGISTDTQYF. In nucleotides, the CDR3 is TGTGCCAGCACCCCCTCTGGCATTAGCACAGATACGCAGTATTTT.

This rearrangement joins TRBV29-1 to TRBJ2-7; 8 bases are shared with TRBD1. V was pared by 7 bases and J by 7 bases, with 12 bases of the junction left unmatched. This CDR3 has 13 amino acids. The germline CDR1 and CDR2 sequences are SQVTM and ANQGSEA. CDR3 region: CSGAGAGGQEQYF. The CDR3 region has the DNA TGCAGCGGGGCCGGGGCAGGGGGCCAAGAGCAGTACTTC.

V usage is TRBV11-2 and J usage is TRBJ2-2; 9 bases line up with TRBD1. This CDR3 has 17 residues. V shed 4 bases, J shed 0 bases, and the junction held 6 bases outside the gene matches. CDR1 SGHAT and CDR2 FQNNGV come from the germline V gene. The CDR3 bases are TGTGCCAGCAGCTCGAGTCGGACAGGGGCGAACACCGGGGAGCTGTTTTTT. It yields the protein CASSSSRTGANTGELFF.

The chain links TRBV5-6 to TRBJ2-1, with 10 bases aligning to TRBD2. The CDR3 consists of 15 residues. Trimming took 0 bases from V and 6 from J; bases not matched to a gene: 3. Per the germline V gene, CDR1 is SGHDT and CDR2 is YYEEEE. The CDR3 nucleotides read TGTGCCAGCAGCTTGGTGGCTAGCGGGGGCAATGAGCAGTTCTTC. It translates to CASSLVASGGNEQFF.

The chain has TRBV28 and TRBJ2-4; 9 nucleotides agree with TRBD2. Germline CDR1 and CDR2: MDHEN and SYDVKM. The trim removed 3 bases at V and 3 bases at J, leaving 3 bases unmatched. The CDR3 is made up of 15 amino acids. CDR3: CASSLTSGYKNIQYF. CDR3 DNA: TGTGCCAGCAGTTTGACTAGCGGATACAAAAACATTCAGTACTTC.

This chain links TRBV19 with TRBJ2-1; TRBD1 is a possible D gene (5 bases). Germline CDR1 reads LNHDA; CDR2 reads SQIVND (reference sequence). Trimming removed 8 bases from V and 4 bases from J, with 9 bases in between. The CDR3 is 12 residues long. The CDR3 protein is CASRDRYNEQFF. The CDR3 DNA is TGTGCCAGTCGTGACAGATACAATGAGCAGTTCTTC. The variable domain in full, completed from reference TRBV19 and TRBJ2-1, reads DGGITQSPKYLFRKEGQNVTLSCEQNLNHDAMYWYRQDPGQGLRLIYYSQIVNDFQKGDIAEGYSVSREKKESFPLTVTSAQKNPTAFYLCASRDRYNEQFFGPGTRLTVL.

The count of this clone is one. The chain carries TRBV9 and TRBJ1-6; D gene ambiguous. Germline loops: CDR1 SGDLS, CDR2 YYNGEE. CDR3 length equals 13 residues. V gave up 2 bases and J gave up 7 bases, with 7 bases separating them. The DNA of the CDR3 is TGTGCCAGCAGCGTCGACAAGAATTCACCCCTCCACTTT. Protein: CASSVDKNSPLHF.

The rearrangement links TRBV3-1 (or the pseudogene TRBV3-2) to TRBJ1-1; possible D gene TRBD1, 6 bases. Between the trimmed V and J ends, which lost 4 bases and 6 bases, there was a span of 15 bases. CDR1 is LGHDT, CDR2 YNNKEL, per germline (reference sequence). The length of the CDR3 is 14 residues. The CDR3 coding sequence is TGTGCCAGCAGCCCTCTCGGGGGGGGCGCTGAAGCTTTCTTT. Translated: CASSPLGGGAEAFF.

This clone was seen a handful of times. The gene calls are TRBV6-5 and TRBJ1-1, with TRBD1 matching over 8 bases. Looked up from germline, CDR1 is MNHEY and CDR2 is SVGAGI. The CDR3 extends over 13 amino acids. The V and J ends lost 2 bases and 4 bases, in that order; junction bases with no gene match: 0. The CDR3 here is CASSYGQGTEAFF. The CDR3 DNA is TGTGCCAGCAGTTACGGACAGGGCACTGAAGCTTTCTTT.

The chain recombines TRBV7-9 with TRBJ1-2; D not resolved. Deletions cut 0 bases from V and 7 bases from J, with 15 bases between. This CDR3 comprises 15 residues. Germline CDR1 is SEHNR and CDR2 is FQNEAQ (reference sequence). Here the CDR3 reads CASSLAGDGMGGYTF. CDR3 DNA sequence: TGTGCCAGCAGCTTAGCGGGAGACGGGATGGGTGGCTACACCTTC.

The CDR3 sequence is CSVSPDSYGYTF. The CDR3, as DNA: TGCAGCGTTTCCCCAGACAGCTATGGCTACACCTTC. This chain joins TRBV29-1 and TRBJ1-2; maybe TRBD1 (5 bases). CDR1 is SQVTM and CDR2 is ANQGSEA in the germline V gene. Trimming cost V 5 bases and J 4 bases, with 11 bases left between them. The CDR3 is 12 residues long.

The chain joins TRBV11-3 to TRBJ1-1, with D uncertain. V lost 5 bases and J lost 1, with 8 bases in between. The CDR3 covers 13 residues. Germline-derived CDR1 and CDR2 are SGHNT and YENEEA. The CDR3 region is CASSVVQNTEAFF. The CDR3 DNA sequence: TGTGCCAGCAGCGTTGTACAGAACACTGAAGCTTTCTTT.

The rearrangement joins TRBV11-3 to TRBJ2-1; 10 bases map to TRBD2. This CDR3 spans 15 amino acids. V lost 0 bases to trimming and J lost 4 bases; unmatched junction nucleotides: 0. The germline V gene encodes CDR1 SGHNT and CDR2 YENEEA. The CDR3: CASSLEAGGYNEQFF. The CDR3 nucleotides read TGTGCCAGCAGCTTAGAAGCGGGAGGGTACAATGAGCAGTTCTTC.